This T cell receptor gamma chain was found in a study of gamma-delta T cells after stem cell transplantation. The length of the CDR3 is 12 residues. TCRdb applied CATT to the RT-PCR reads for clone calling. The table has around 320 gamma-chain clones, around 68% seen once. Sequencing input: gamma-delta T cells. This clonotype was obtained from a human donor. It is not recorded whose cells these are; they may come from a transplant donor. The V gene went uncalled, while the J gene is TRGJ1 or TRGJ2. The CDR3, as DNA: TGTGCCACCTGGTTGTCTTATTATAAGAAACTCTTT. Its translation is CATWLSYYKKLF.